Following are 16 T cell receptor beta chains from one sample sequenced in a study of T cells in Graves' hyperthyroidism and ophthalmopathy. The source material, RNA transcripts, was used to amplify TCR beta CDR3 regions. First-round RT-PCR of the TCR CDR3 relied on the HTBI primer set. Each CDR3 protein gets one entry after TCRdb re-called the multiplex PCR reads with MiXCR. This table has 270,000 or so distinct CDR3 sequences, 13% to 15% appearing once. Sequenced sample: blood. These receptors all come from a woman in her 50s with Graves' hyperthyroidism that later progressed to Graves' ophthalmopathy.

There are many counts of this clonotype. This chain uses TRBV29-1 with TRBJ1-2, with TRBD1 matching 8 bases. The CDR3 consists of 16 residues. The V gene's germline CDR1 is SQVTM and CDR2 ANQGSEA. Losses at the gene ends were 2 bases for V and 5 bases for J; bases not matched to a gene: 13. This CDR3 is CSVESLITGGGYGYTF. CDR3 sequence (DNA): TGCAGCGTTGAAAGTCTGATCACAGGGGGAGGTTATGGCTACACCTTC. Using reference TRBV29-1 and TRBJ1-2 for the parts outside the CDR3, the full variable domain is SAVISQKPSRDICQRGTSLTIQCQVDSQVTMMFWYRQQPGQSLTLIATANQGSEATYESGFVIDKFPISRPNLTFSTLTVSNMSPEDSSIYLCSVESLITGGGYGYTFGSGTRLTVV.

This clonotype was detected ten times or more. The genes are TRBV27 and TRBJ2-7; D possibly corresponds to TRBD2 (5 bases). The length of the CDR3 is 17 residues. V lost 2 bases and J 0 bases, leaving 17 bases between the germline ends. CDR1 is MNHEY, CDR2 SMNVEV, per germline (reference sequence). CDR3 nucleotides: TGTGCCAGCAGTTTACCGACATGGACGGGGAGCTCCTACGAGCAGTACTTC. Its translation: CASSLPTWTGSSYEQYF.

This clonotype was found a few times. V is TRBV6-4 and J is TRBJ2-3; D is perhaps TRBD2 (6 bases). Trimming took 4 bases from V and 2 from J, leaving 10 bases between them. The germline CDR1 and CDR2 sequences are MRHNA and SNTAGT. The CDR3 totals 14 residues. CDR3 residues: CASSVGRDTDTQYF. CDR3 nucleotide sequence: TGTGCCAGCAGTGTTGGGCGGGACACAGATACGCAGTATTTT.

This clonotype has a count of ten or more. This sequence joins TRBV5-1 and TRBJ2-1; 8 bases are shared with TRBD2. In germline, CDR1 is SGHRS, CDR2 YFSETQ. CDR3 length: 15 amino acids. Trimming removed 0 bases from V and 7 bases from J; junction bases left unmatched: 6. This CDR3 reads CASSLAIAGGNEQFF. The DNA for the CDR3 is TGCGCCAGCAGCTTGGCTATTGCGGGAGGTAATGAGCAGTTCTTC.

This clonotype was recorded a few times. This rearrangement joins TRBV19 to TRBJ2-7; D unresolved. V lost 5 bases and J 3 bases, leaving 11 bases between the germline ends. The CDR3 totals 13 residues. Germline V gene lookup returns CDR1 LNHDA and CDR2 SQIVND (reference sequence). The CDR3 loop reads CASSLGHYYEQYF. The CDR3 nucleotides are TGTGCCAGTAGTCTCGGCCATTACTACGAGCAGTACTTC.

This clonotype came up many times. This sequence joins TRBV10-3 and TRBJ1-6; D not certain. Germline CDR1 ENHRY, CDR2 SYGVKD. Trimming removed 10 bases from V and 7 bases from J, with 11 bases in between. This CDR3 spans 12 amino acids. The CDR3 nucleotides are TGTGCCACCCACCGAGAAAATTCACCCCTCCACTTT. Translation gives CATHRENSPLHF.

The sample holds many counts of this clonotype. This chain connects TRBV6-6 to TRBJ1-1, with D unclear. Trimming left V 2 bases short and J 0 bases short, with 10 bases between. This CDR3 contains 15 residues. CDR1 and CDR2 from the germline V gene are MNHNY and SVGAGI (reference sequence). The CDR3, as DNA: TGTGCCAGCAGTTACAGTAACTTTTTGAACACTGAAGCTTTCTTT. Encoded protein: CASSYSNFLNTEAFF.

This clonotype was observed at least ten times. CDR3 protein: CASSEQGSNQPQHF. The CDR3, as DNA: TGTGCCAGCAGTGAACAGGGTAGCAATCAGCCCCAGCATTTT. This chain links TRBV28 with TRBJ1-5, with D perhaps matching TRBD1 (6 bases). V was trimmed by 5 bases and J by 0 bases, leaving 8 bases between them. The germline V gene encodes CDR1 MDHEN and CDR2 SYDVKM. The CDR3 covers 14 residues.

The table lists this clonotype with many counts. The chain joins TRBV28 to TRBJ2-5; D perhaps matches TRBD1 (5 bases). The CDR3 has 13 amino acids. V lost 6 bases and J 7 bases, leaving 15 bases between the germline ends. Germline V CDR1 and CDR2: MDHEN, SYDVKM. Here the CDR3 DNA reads TGTGCCAGCAGCGAGCAGGGTCTCGGGACCCAGTACTTC. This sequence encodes CASSEQGLGTQYF.

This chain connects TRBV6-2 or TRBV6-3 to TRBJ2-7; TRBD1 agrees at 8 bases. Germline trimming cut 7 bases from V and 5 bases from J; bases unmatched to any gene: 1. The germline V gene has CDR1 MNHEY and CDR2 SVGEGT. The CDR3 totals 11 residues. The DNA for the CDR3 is TGTGCCAGCACCAGGGGGCACGAGCAGTACTTC. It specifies CASTRGHEQYF.

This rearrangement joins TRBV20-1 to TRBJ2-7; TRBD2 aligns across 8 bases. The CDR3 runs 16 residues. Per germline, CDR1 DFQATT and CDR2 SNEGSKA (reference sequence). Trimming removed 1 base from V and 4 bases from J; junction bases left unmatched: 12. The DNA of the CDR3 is TGCAGTGCTAGAGGAAGGAACGGGAGGGCGTTGTACGAGCAGTACTTC. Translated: CSARGRNGRALYEQYF.

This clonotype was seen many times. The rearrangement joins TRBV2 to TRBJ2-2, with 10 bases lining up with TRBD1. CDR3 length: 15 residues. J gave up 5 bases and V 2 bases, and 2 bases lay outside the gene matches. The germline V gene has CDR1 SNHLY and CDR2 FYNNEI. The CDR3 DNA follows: TGTGCCAGCAGTGAAAGGGACAGGGGAACCGGGGAGCTGTTTTTT. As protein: CASSERDRGTGELFF. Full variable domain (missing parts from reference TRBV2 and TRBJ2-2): EPEVTQTPSHQVTQMGQEVILRCVPISNHLYFYWYRQILGQKVEFLVSFYNNEISEKSEIFDDQFSVERPDGSNFTLKIRSTKLEDSAMYFCASSERDRGTGELFFGEGSRLTVL.

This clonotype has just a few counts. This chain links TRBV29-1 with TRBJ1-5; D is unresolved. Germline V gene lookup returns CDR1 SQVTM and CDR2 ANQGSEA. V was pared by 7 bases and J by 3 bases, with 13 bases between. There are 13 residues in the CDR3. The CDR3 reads CSALEGLNQPQHF. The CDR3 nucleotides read TGCAGCGCATTGGAGGGTCTCAATCAGCCCCAGCATTTT.

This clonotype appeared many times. The CDR3 DNA reads as TGTGCCAGCAGTGATCATGAGCAGTACTTC. Its protein product is CASSDHEQYF. V and J are TRBV2 and TRBJ2-7; no firm D call. V was trimmed by 3 bases and J by 7 bases, leaving 4 bases between them. The CDR3 runs to 10 residues. CDR1 and CDR2 from the germline V gene are SNHLY and FYNNEI.

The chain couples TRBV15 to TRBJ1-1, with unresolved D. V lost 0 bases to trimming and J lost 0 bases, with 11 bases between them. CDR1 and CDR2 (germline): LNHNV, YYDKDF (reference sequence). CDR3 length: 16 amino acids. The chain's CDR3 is CATSRDHRGLNTEAFF. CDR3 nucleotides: TGTGCCACCAGCAGAGATCACAGAGGTTTGAACACTGAAGCTTTCTTT.

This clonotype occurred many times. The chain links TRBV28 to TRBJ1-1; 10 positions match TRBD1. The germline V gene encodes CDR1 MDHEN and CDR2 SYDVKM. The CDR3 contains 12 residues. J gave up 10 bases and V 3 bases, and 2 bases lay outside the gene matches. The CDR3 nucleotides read TGTGCCAGCAGTTTGTGGGACAGGGGAGCTTTCTTT. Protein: CASSLWDRGAFF.